This T cell receptor beta chain was found in a study of T cells in Graves' hyperthyroidism and ophthalmopathy. Authors of the study amplified TCR beta CDR3 regions from RNA transcripts. Researchers ran a first-round RT-PCR on the TCR CDR3 using the HTBI primer set. A single record per CDR3 protein comes from TCRdb applying MiXCR to the multiplex PCR reads. The table has about 700,000 distinct CDR3 sequences, 14% seen once. This CDR3 has 15 residues. CDR1 and CDR2 (germline): KGHSH, LQKENI. V was trimmed by 1 base and J by 3 bases, leaving 9 bases between them. This clonotype was seen only a few times. Patients aged 18 to 65 had newly diagnosed hyperthyroidism that had lasted under 2 months.

The specimen sequenced was blood. The chain employs TRBV18 and TRBJ1-4, with D possibly matching TRBD1 (6 bases). This TCR derives from a woman in her late teens or twenties with Graves' hyperthyroidism. CDR3 bases: TGTGCCAGCTCACCACATCAGGGGCCTAATGAAAAACTGTTTTTT. This encodes CASSPHQGPNEKLFF. Filled out from reference TRBV18 and TRBJ1-4, the complete variable domain reads NAGVMQNPRHLVRRRGQEARLRCSPMKGHSHVYWYRQLPEEGLKFMVYLQKENIIDESGMPKERFSAEFPKEGPSILRIQQVVRGDSAAYFCASSPHQGPNEKLFFGSGTQLSVL.